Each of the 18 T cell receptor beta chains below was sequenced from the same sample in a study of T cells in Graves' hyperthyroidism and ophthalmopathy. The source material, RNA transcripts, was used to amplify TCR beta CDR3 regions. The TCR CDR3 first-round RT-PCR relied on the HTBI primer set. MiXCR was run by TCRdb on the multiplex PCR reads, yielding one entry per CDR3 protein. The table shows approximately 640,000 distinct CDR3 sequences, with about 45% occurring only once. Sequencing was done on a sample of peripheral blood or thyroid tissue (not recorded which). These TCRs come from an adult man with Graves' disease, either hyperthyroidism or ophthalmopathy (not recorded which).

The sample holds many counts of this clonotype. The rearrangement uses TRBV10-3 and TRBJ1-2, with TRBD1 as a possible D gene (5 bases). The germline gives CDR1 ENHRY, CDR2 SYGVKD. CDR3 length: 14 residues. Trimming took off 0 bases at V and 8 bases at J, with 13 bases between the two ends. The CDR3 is CAISESQGSLGYTF. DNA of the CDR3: TGTGCCATCAGTGAGTCGCAGGGAAGTCTCGGCTACACCTTC.

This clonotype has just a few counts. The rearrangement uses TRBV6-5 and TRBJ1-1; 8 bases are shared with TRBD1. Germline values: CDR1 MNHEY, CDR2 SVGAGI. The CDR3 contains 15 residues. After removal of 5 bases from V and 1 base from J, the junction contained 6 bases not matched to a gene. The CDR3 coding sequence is TGTGCCAGCAGTAGAGTTACAGGGGGGAACACTGAAGCTTTCTTT. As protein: CASSRVTGGNTEAFF.

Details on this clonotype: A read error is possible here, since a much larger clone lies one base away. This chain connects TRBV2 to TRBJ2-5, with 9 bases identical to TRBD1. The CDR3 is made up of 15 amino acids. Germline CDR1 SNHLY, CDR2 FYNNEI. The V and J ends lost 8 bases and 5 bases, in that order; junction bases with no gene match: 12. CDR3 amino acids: CASWGGTGTRETQYF. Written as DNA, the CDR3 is TGTGCCAGCTGGGGGGGGACAGGGACGAGGGAGACCCAGTACTTC.

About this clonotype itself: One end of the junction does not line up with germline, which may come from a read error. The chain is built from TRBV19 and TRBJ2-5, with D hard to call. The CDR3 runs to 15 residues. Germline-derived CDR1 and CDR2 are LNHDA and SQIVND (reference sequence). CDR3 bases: TGTGCCAGTAGTTCCCTCCCCCCCCACCAAGAGGCCCAGTACTTC. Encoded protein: CASSSLPPHQEAQYF.

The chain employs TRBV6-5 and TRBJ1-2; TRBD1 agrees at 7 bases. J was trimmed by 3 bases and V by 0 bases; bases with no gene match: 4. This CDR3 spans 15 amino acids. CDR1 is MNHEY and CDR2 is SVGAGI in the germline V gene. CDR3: CASSYSDRAHYGYTF. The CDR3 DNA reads TGTGCCAGCAGTTACTCAGACAGGGCCCACTATGGCTACACCTTC.

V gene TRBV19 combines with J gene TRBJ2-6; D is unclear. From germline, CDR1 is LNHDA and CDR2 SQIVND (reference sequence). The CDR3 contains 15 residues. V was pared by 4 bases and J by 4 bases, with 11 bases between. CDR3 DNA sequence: TGTGCCAGTAGTACAAGTGGACGAGGGGCCAACGTCCTGACTTTC. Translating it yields CASSTSGRGANVLTF.

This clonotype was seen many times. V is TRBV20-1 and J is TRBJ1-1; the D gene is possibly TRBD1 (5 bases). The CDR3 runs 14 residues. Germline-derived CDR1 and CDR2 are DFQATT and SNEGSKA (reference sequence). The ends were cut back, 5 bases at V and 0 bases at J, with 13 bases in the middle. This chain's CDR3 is CSAAQGSLNTEAFF. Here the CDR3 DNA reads TGCAGTGCTGCTCAGGGATCCTTGAACACTGAAGCTTTCTTT.

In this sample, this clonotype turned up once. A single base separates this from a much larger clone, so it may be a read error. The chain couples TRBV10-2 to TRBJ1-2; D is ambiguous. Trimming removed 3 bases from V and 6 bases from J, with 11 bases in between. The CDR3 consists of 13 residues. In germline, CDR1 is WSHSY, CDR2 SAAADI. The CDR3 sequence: CASSDPRRNGYTF. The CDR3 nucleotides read TGCGCCAGCAGTGACCCAAGGCGGAATGGCTACACCTTC.

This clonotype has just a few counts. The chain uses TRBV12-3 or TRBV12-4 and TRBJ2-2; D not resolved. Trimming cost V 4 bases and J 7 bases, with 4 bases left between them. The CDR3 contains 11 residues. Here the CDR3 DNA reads TGTGCCAGCAGTTCAGACGGGGAGCTGTTTTTT. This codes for CASSSDGELFF.

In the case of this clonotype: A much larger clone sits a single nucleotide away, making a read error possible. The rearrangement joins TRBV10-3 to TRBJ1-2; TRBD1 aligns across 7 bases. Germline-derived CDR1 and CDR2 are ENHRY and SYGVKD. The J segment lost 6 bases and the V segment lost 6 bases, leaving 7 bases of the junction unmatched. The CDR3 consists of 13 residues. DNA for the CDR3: TGTGCCATCAGGATGACAGGGACCGATGGCTACACCTTC. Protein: CAIRMTGTDGYTF.

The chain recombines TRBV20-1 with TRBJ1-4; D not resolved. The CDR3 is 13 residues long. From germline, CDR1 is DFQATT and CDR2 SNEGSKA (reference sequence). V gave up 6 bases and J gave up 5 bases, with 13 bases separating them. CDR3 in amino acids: CSARPQRNEKLFF. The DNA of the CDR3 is TGCAGTGCGAGACCCCAGAGAAATGAAAAACTGTTTTTT.

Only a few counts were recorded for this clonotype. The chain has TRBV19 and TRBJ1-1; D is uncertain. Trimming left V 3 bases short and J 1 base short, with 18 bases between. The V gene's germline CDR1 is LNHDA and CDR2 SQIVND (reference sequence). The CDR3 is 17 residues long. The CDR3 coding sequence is TGTGCCAGTAGTATTCGCGGCGTCTCGGGTCGGAACACTGAAGCTTTCTTT. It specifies CASSIRGVSGRNTEAFF.

This chain's CDR3 is CSVASTSGGPTYEQYF. As DNA, the CDR3 is TGCAGCGTTGCCTCCACTAGCGGGGGACCTACCTACGAGCAGTACTTC. The V call is TRBV29-1, the J call TRBJ2-7, with 11 bases lining up with TRBD2. Per germline, CDR1 SQVTM and CDR2 ANQGSEA. The CDR3 runs 16 residues. The trim removed 4 bases at V and 2 bases at J, leaving 10 bases unmatched.

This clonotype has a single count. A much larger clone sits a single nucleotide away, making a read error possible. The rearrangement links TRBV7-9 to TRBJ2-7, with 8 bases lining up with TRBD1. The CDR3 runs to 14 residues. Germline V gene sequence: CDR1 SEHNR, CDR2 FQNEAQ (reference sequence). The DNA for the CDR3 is TGTACCAGCAGCTTCGGACAGGGTGACCACGAGCAGTACTTC. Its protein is CTSSFGQGDHEQYF.

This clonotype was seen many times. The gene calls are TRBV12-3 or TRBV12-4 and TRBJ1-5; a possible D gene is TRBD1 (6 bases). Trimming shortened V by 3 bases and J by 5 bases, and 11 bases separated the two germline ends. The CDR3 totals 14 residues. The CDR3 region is CASSFPGEDQPQHF. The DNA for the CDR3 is TGTGCCAGCAGTTTCCCAGGGGAGGATCAGCCCCAGCATTTT.

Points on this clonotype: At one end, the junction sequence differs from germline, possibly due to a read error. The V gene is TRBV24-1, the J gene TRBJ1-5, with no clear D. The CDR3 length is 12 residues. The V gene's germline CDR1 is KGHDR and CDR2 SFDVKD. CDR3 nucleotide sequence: TGTGCCGCCAGTGAAGGCAATCAGCCCCAGCATTTT. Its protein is CAASEGNQPQHF.

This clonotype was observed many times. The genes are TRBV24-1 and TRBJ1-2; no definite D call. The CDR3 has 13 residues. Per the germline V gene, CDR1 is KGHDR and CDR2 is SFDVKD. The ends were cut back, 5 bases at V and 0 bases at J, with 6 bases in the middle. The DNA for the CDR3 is TGTGCCACCAGTGGGACGGCTAACTATGGCTACACCTTC. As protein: CATSGTANYGYTF.

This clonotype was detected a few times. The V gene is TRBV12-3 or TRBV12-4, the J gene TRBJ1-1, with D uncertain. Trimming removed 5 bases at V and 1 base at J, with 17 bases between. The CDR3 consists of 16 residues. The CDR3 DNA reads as TGTGCCAGCAGTAGACGGACCGCCGCCCCGAACACTGAAGCTTTCTTT. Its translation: CASSRRTAAPNTEAFF.